These 18 T cell receptor beta chains share one sample of origin, sequenced in a study of T cell responses to AZD1222 COVID-19 vaccine. Sequenced by immunoSEQ multiplex PCR; TCRdb stores in-frame clones only, minus some. The data show 90,000 to 100,000 clones, nearly 90% seen once. Sequenced material: peripheral blood, taken on day 0 of AZD1222 vaccination. The receptors originated from an adult in good health.

CDR3 sequence (DNA): TGTGCCAGCAGCCCATTCCAGACGGGGGTAGACACCATATATTTT. Amino acids: CASSPFQTGVDTIYF. This rearrangement joins TRBV9 to TRBJ1-3; D might be TRBD1 (5 bases). Trimming took 4 bases from V and 8 from J, leaving 19 bases between them. The CDR3 consists of 15 residues. Germline assignment: CDR1 SGDLS and CDR2 YYNGEE.

The chain combines TRBV27 with TRBJ1-4, with a weak D call TRBD1 (5 bases). Trimming removed 3 bases at V and 0 bases at J, with 11 bases between. The CDR3 contains 16 residues. CDR1 and CDR2 (germline): MNHEY, SMNVEV (reference sequence). As DNA, the CDR3 is TGTGCCAGCAGTTTCGCGGGACGTACAACTAATGAAAAACTGTTTTTT. Protein product: CASSFAGRTTNEKLFF.

This chain links TRBV7-3 with TRBJ1-2, with 12 bases identical to TRBD1. Trimming took 8 bases from V and 4 from J; bases not matched to a gene: 8. Germline V gene data show CDR1 as SGHTA and CDR2 as FQGTGA. The CDR3 has 15 residues. The CDR3 protein is CASAPGTGGAYGYTF. The DNA of the CDR3 is TGTGCCAGCGCGCCTGGGACAGGGGGCGCCTATGGCTACACCTTC.

Here the CDR3 reads CASSEAGYGYTF. The CDR3 bases are TGTGCCAGCAGTGAAGCTGGGTATGGCTACACCTTC. V usage is TRBV2 and J usage is TRBJ1-2; D call uncertain. The CDR3 is 12 amino acids. V was pared by 0 bases and J by 5 bases, with 4 bases between. Germline CDR1 reads SNHLY; CDR2 reads FYNNEI.

The rearrangement joins TRBV11-3 to TRBJ2-7; a possible D gene is TRBD2 (6 bases). Trimming cost V 4 bases and J 0 bases, with 10 bases left between them. The CDR3 covers 14 residues. Germline-derived CDR1 and CDR2 are SGHNT and YENEEA. CDR3 sequence (DNA): TGTGCCAGCAGCTGGGCGGGGAGCTCCTACGAGCAGTACGTC. This codes for CASSWAGSSYEQYV.

This clone has only a few counts. This chain links TRBV6-1 with TRBJ1-4, with a possible D match to TRBD1 (5 bases). This CDR3 comprises 16 residues. The germline CDR1 and CDR2 sequences are MNHNS and SASEGT. V lost 3 bases, J lost 4 bases, and 15 bases lay in between. CDR3 DNA sequence: TGTGCCAGCAGTGACGGAGTTGGGGGGGGTAATGAAAAACTGTTTTTT. Amino acid sequence: CASSDGVGGGNEKLFF.

In its sample, this clone was seen once. The genes are TRBV6-2 or TRBV6-3 and TRBJ2-7; D might be TRBD2 (6 bases). The CDR3 contains 17 residues. Germline values: CDR1 MNHEY, CDR2 SVGEGT. Trimming left V 5 bases short and J 3 bases short, with 23 bases between. Here the CDR3 reads CASSHPGSGYGGYEQYV. CDR3 bases: TGTGCCAGCAGTCACCCCGGAAGCGGGTACGGAGGCTACGAGCAGTACGTC.

The chain carries TRBV4-1 and TRBJ1-1, with D perhaps matching TRBD1 (5 bases). Germline values: CDR1 MGHRA, CDR2 YSYEKL. The V end was cut by 3 bases, the J end by 4 bases, with 15 bases between. The CDR3 is 15 amino acids. CDR3 bases: TGCGCCAGCAGCCACACCTGGATGGGGGGCACTGAAGCTTTCTTT. Protein product: CASSHTWMGGTEAFF.

The chain is built from TRBV19 and TRBJ2-1, with D possibly being TRBD2 (6 bases). CDR1 and CDR2 from the germline V gene are LNHDA and SQIVND (reference sequence). The CDR3 is made up of 15 amino acids. Trimming left V 3 bases short and J 0 bases short, with 9 bases between. The CDR3 nucleotides are TGTGCCAGTAGTATGAGGGACTCCTCCTACAATGAGCAGTTCTTC. Encoded protein: CASSMRDSSYNEQFF.

This chain uses TRBV20-1 with TRBJ2-3, with 8 bases lining up with TRBD1. Germline CDR1 is DFQATT and CDR2 is SNEGSKA (reference sequence). The ends lost 3 bases at V and 2 bases at J; junction bases unmatched: 10. The CDR3 sequence is 16 residues long. The CDR3 is CSASSPTGAVTDTQYF. The DNA of the CDR3 is TGCAGTGCTAGTTCCCCGACAGGGGCCGTCACAGATACGCAGTATTTT.

The CDR3 nucleotides are TGTGCCAGCAGCGTAGCTGAACGGACAGCTAACTATGGCTACACCTTC. Protein sequence: CASSVAERTANYGYTF. The chain has TRBV9 and TRBJ1-2, with D possibly being TRBD1 (6 bases). Trimming cost V 0 bases and J 0 bases, with 12 bases left between them. Per the germline V gene, CDR1 is SGDLS and CDR2 is YYNGEE. The CDR3 runs 16 residues. Drawing the rest from reference TRBV9 and TRBJ1-2, the complete variable domain is DSGVTQTPKHLITATGQRVTLRCSPRSGDLSVYWYQQSLDQGLQFLIQYYNGEERAKGNILERFSAQQFPDLHSELNLSSLELGDSALYFCASSVAERTANYGYTFGSGTRLTVV.

The V and J genes are TRBV5-6 and TRBJ1-1; D is perhaps TRBD1 (6 bases). The CDR3 has 13 residues. Germline V gene lookup returns CDR1 SGHDT and CDR2 YYEEEE. The germline V and J ends were trimmed by 8 bases and 7 bases, with 18 bases remaining between them. This CDR3 is CASQRGTTGEAFF. As DNA, the CDR3 is TGTGCCAGTCAAAGGGGGACAACAGGTGAAGCTTTCTTT. Complete variable domain (other parts from reference TRBV5-6 and TRBJ1-1): DAGVTQSPTHLIKTRGQQVTLRCSPKSGHDTVSWYQQALGQGPQFIFQYYEEEERQRGNFPDRFSGHQFPNYSSELNVNALLLGDSALYLCASQRGTTGEAFFGQGTRLTVV.

This chain uses TRBV19 with TRBJ1-3; a weak D match, TRBD1 (5 bases). The germline V gene has CDR1 LNHDA and CDR2 SQIVND (reference sequence). V lost 6 bases and J 0 bases, leaving 12 bases between the germline ends. This CDR3 is 15 amino acids long. The CDR3 bases are TGTGCCAGTAGCTATGACAGAAACTCTGGAAACACCATATATTTT. Protein: CASSYDRNSGNTIYF.

J is TRBJ1-1 and V is TRBV11-2; D is unresolved. Trimming pared 1 base from V and 4 bases from J, leaving 7 bases between. The CDR3 runs to 13 residues. The germline V gene encodes CDR1 SGHAT and CDR2 FQNNGV. In DNA form, the CDR3 reads TGTGCCAGCAGCTTAGGGTCCGTCACTGAAGCTTTCTTT. This encodes CASSLGSVTEAFF. The full variable domain, completed using reference TRBV11-2 and TRBJ1-1, is EAGVAQSPRYKIIEKRQSVAFWCNPISGHATLYWYQQILGQGPKLLIQFQNNGVVDDSQLPKDRFSAERLKGVDSTLKIQPAKLEDSAVYLCASSLGSVTEAFFGQGTRLTVV.

The chain joins TRBV4-2 to TRBJ2-7; D possibly uses TRBD1 or TRBD2 (5 bases each). With 1 base removed from V and 0 bases from J, the gap between germline ends came to 16 bases. Germline-derived CDR1 and CDR2 are LGHNA and YNFKEQ. There are 17 residues in the CDR3. CDR3 sequence reads: CASSQGSGDPSSYEQYF. CDR3 nucleotides: TGTGCCAGCAGCCAAGGGTCCGGGGACCCGAGCTCCTACGAGCAGTACTTC.

The J gene is TRBJ1-1, the V gene TRBV29-1; D not resolved. Germline CDR1 SQVTM, CDR2 ANQGSEA. With 7 bases removed from V and 7 bases from J, the gap between germline ends came to 10 bases. The length of the CDR3 is 10 residues. CDR3 nucleotides: TGCAGCGCCCTAGGGCTTGAAGCTTTCTTT. As protein: CSALGLEAFF.

V gene TRBV7-2 combines with J gene TRBJ1-1, with TRBD1 matching 7 bases. V lost 2 bases, J lost 0 bases, and 6 bases stayed unmatched. CDR1 and CDR2 from the germline V gene are SGHTA and FQGNSA. The CDR3 runs 16 residues. CDR3 in DNA: TGTGCCAGCAGCTTAAGACAGGGCCGTTTGAACACTGAAGCTTTCTTT. This encodes CASSLRQGRLNTEAFF. The full variable domain, rest sourced from reference TRBV7-2 and TRBJ1-1, is GAGVSQSPSNKVTEKGKDVELRCDPISGHTALYWYRQSLGQGLEFLIYFQGNSAPDKSGLPSDRFSAERTGGSVSTLTIQRTQQEDSAVYLCASSLRQGRLNTEAFFGQGTRLTVV.

The chain recombines TRBV5-5 with TRBJ2-1, with 16 bases identical to TRBD2. Trimming removed 3 bases from V and 3 bases from J; junction bases left unmatched: 9. The V gene's germline CDR1 is SGHKS and CDR2 YYEKEE (reference sequence). This CDR3 has 19 amino acids. The CDR3 nucleotides are TGTGCCAGCAGCTACACCGGGACTAGCGGGGGGGGCTACTACAATGAGCAGTTCTTC. Translating it yields CASSYTGTSGGGYYNEQFF.